What follows are 14 T cell receptor beta chains derived from one specimen sequenced in a study of cytomegalovirus exposure and HLA in healthy donors. Primers for the PCR totalled 60 Vbeta and 13 Jbeta. Assay: immunoSEQ multiplex PCR; the TCRdb copy retains only in-frame clones and omits some. The sample contains roughly 130,000 clones, 84% of which appear only once. The specimen sequenced was PBMCs. The receptors originated from a young woman in good health and CMV-seropositive.

The chain combines TRBV6-1 with TRBJ1-4; D perhaps matches TRBD1 (5 bases). The V end was cut by 11 bases, the J end by 3 bases, with 16 bases between. The CDR3 loop spans 14 amino acids. Germline-derived CDR1 and CDR2 are MNHNS and SASEGT. CDR3 in amino acids: CALGGGLANEKLFF. DNA of the CDR3: TGTGCCCTCGGTGGGGGGTTGGCTAATGAAAAACTGTTTTTT.

The chain recombines TRBV27 with TRBJ2-1, with 7 bases identical to TRBD2. The V segment lost 5 bases and the J segment 0 bases; nucleotides outside the gene matches: 7. Germline V CDR1 and CDR2: MNHEY, SMNVEV (reference sequence). This CDR3 comprises 16 residues. Written as DNA, the CDR3 is TGTGCCAGCAGTCAGGACGGGGGGTCCTCCTACAATGAGCAGTTCTTC. This gives the protein CASSQDGGSSYNEQFF.

This clone was observed a single time. The V and J genes are TRBV10-3 and TRBJ1-3, with D possibly being TRBD1 (5 bases). Germline V gene sequence: CDR1 ENHRY, CDR2 SYGVKD. This CDR3 contains 13 residues. The V end lost 5 bases, the J end lost 4 bases, and 9 bases lay between the germline ends. The CDR3 is CAISRQLGNTIYF. The CDR3 DNA reads TGTGCCATCAGTCGACAGCTGGGAAACACCATATATTTT.

The V and J genes are TRBV2 and TRBJ1-3, with D tentatively TRBD1 (5 bases). V shed 6 bases and J shed 1 base, with 10 bases lying between them. Germline V gene sequence: CDR1 SNHLY, CDR2 FYNNEI. The CDR3 runs to 14 residues. The CDR3 DNA reads as TGTGCCAGCAGCGTGACAGTGTCTGGAAACACCATATATTTT. Its translation: CASSVTVSGNTIYF.

V usage is TRBV5-4 and J usage is TRBJ2-3; D might be TRBD2 (6 bases). V was cut by 4 bases and J by 14 bases, with 17 bases left in between. Germline CDR1 is SGHNT and CDR2 is YYREEE (reference sequence). This CDR3 spans 12 amino acids. In DNA form, the CDR3 reads TGTGCCAGCAGCCGGGACTTACCCTCTATGTATTTT. It specifies CASSRDLPSMYF.

This chain joins TRBV5-6 and TRBJ2-1; 12 bases are shared with TRBD2. The CDR3 spans 17 residues. Germline-derived CDR1 and CDR2 are SGHDT and YYEEEE. V dropped 4 bases and J dropped 9; count of bases not matched to a gene: 14. CDR3 loop: CASSRWGLAGSGGEQFF. The CDR3 nucleotides are TGTGCCAGCAGCCGCTGGGGACTAGCGGGCTCCGGGGGTGAGCAGTTCTTC.

J is TRBJ2-7 and V is TRBV6-5; D not certain. Germline CDR1 MNHEY, CDR2 SVGAGI. V lost 6 bases, J lost 3 bases, and 12 bases lay in between. The length of the CDR3 is 13 residues. The CDR3 loop is CASSPRQDYEQYF. CDR3 in DNA: TGTGCCAGCAGCCCCCGACAAGACTACGAGCAGTACTTC.

The sample holds a few counts of this clone. The rearrangement joins TRBV28 to TRBJ1-1, with no clear D. Germline CDR1 and CDR2: MDHEN and SYDVKM. Trimming removed 7 bases at V and 1 base at J, with 19 bases between. CDR3 length: 16 residues. The chain's CDR3 is CASKAPPGRSNTEAFF. The CDR3 DNA is TGTGCCAGCAAAGCCCCTCCAGGCAGGTCGAACACTGAAGCTTTCTTT.

The J gene is TRBJ1-5, the V gene TRBV6-1; D perhaps matches TRBD1 (6 bases). Trimming shortened V by 6 bases and J by 12 bases, and 18 bases separated the two germline ends. The CDR3 covers 13 residues. Germline V gene lookup returns CDR1 MNHNS and CDR2 SASEGT. This CDR3 is CASSSGQGGIQHF. In nucleotides, the CDR3 is TGTGCCAGCAGCTCCGGACAAGGGGGAATCCAGCATTTT.

The rearrangement links TRBV2 to TRBJ2-7; TRBD2 agrees at 7 bases. With V trimmed by 8 bases and J by 6 bases, 10 bases remained unmatched. The CDR3 contains 13 residues. The germline gives CDR1 SNHLY, CDR2 FYNNEI. The DNA for the CDR3 is TGTGCCAGCGGGTTCGGGGGGTTCGGCGAGCAGTACTTC. This codes for CASGFGGFGEQYF.

The chain is built from TRBV28 and TRBJ1-1, with TRBD1 matching 8 bases. CDR1 and CDR2 (germline): MDHEN, SYDVKM. Trimming removed 6 bases from V and 0 bases from J; junction bases left unmatched: 0. This CDR3 has 13 amino acids. This CDR3 is CASRGQVNTEAFF. The CDR3 nucleotides read TGTGCCAGCAGGGGACAGGTGAACACTGAAGCTTTCTTT. Complete variable domain (other parts from reference TRBV28 and TRBJ1-1): DVKVTQSSRYLVKRTGEKVFLECVQDMDHENMFWYRQDPGLGLRLIYFSYDVKMKEKGDIPEGYSVSREKKERFSLILESASTNQTSMYLCASRGQVNTEAFFGQGTRLTVV.

The CDR3 region is CASSLGGGIGEQFF. The CDR3 region has the DNA TGCGCCAGCAGTCTGGGAGGGGGTATAGGGGAGCAGTTCTTC. The V gene is TRBV10-1, the J gene TRBJ2-1, with D tentatively TRBD2 (7 bases). Germline CDR1 and CDR2: WNHNN and SYGVQD (reference sequence). This CDR3 contains 14 residues. V lost 5 bases and J 10 bases, leaving 18 bases between the germline ends.

V and J are TRBV6-1 and TRBJ2-3, with TRBD2 matching 13 bases. This CDR3 region has 16 residues. The germline gives CDR1 MNHNS, CDR2 SASEGT. The ends lost 4 bases at V and 2 bases at J; junction bases unmatched: 3. CDR3 residues: CASSAGLAGNTDTQYF. DNA for the CDR3: TGTGCCAGCAGTGCGGGACTAGCGGGGAACACAGATACGCAGTATTTT.

This clone was counted a few times. The chain has TRBV19 and TRBJ1-1; TRBD1 matches 9 bases. V was clipped by 9 bases and J by 4 bases; unmatched bases: 12. Germline lookup yields CDR1 LNHDA and CDR2 SQIVND (reference sequence). The CDR3 runs 15 residues. CDR3 residues: CASRREQGAGTEAFF. The CDR3 nucleotides are TGTGCCAGCCGCCGCGAACAGGGGGCGGGCACTGAAGCTTTCTTT.